Listed here are 27 T cell receptor beta chains from one sample, sequenced in a study of blood T cells in healthy people across ages. A J-beta primer mix and a sample-barcoded 5' primer were used in a second PCR of about 7 to 12 cycles. Using its own MiXCR run on the 5' RACE reads, TCRdb lists one record per CDR3 protein. The repertoire has around 870,000 distinct CDR3 sequences, roughly 26% of them found once; the top ten carry roughly 17%. The sequenced material came from blood. All receptors derive from an elderly woman in good health.

This clonotype came up many times. The chain recombines TRBV5-5 with TRBJ2-5, with 7 positions matching TRBD1. V shed 1 base and J 4 bases; nucleotides not matched to a gene: 7. Looked up from germline, CDR1 is SGHKS and CDR2 is YYEKEE (reference sequence). The CDR3 has 15 residues. For the CDR3, the DNA is TGTGCCAGCAGCTTGATCGTAGGGGGCTTAGAGACCCAGTACTTC. This translates into CASSLIVGGLETQYF.

V is TRBV20-1 and J is TRBJ2-7; 7 bases agree with TRBD1. The end of the DNA aligns better with TRBJ2-5, so the J call may be wrong. The germline gives CDR1 DFQATT, CDR2 SNEGSKA (reference sequence). There are 15 residues in the CDR3. This CDR3 reads CSASIDSGTVETQYF. DNA for the CDR3: TGCAGTGCTAGCATAGACTCCGGGACAGTAGAGACCCAGTACTTC.

The sample holds many counts of this clonotype. V gene TRBV20-1 combines with J gene TRBJ2-4; D perhaps matches TRBD2 (5 bases). CDR1 is DFQATT, CDR2 SNEGSKA, per germline (reference sequence). This CDR3 has 12 amino acids. Trimming removed 3 bases from V and 9 bases from J, with 12 bases in between. CDR3 in amino acids: CSASASKVIQYF. Here the CDR3 DNA reads TGCAGTGCTAGTGCTAGCAAAGTCATTCAGTACTTC.

The chain couples TRBV13 to TRBJ2-2, with D tentatively TRBD1 (5 bases). Germline loops: CDR1 PRHDT, CDR2 FYEKMQ (reference sequence). Trimming left V 5 bases short and J 5 bases short, with 15 bases between. This CDR3 region has 15 residues. CDR3: CASSHAQGTTGELFF. The CDR3 DNA reads TGTGCCAGCAGCCACGCCCAGGGTACGACCGGGGAGCTGTTTTTT. The full variable domain, rest sourced from reference TRBV13 and TRBJ2-2, is AAGVIQSPRHLIKEKRETATLKCYPIPRHDTVYWYQQGPGQDPQFLISFYEKMQSDKGSIPDRFSAQQFSDYHSELNMSSLELGDSALYFCASSHAQGTTGELFFGEGSRLTVL.

This clonotype was detected ten times or more. The gene calls are TRBV20-1 and TRBJ1-6; the match to TRBD1 covers 10 bases. This CDR3 comprises 15 residues. Germline CDR1 DFQATT, CDR2 SNEGSKA (reference sequence). The junction had 10 bases not matched to a gene; V was cut back by 4 bases and J by 10 bases. For the CDR3, the DNA is TGCAGTGCTACCTTCGGACAGGGGGGACAGTCACCCCTCCACTTT. Its translation is CSATFGQGGQSPLHF.

This sequence joins TRBV6-2 or TRBV6-3 and TRBJ1-1; D perhaps matches TRBD1 (6 bases). V gave up 2 bases and J gave up 3 bases, with 19 bases separating them. This CDR3 spans 17 amino acids. The germline V gene encodes CDR1 MNHEY and CDR2 SVGEGT. The CDR3 protein is CASSYPSRGGLDTEAFF. CDR3 DNA: TGTGCCAGCAGTTACCCATCCAGGGGAGGATTGGACACTGAAGCTTTCTTT.

Concerning this clonotype: A much more abundant neighbour one base away suggests this may be a read error. This chain joins TRBV12-3 or TRBV12-4 and TRBJ2-5, with 9 bases identical to TRBD1. Trimming removed 4 bases from V and 11 bases from J; junction bases left unmatched: 14. The CDR3 spans 15 residues. This chain's CDR3 is CASSSRDRAKNEQYF. CDR3 nucleotides: TGTGCCAGCAGTTCCCGGGACAGGGCGAAGAATGAGCAGTACTTC.

V usage is TRBV5-1 and J usage is TRBJ1-2; TRBD1 agrees at 12 bases. Germline values: CDR1 SGHRS, CDR2 YFSETQ. J lost 6 bases, V lost 3 bases, and 3 bases had no gene match. The CDR3 length is 14 residues. CDR3 loop: CASSSGTGGHGYTF. DNA of the CDR3: TGCGCCAGCAGCTCGGGGACAGGGGGCCATGGCTACACCTTC. The full variable domain, completed using reference TRBV5-1 and TRBJ1-2, is KAGVTQTPRYLIKTRGQQVTLSCSPISGHRSVSWYQQTPGQGLQFLFEYFSETQRNKGNFPGRFSGRQFSNSRSEMNVSTLELGDSALYLCASSSGTGGHGYTFGSGTRLTVV.

This clonotype has more than one count but fewer than ten. V usage is TRBV7-2 and J usage is TRBJ1-1; no clear D. The length of the CDR3 is 14 residues. V lost 1 base and J lost 5, with 11 bases in between. Germline assignment: CDR1 SGHTA and CDR2 FQGNSA. CDR3 sequence reads: CASSLVPQDTEAFF. The CDR3 coding sequence is TGTGCCAGCAGCTTAGTTCCCCAGGATACTGAAGCTTTCTTT.

As regards this clonotype: A clone one base away is much larger, so this may be a read error. The CDR3 is CASLSPSTGGSNQPQHF. In DNA form, the CDR3 reads TGTGCCAGTCTTTCCCCTAGTACAGGGGGGAGCAATCAGCCCCAGCATTTT. The gene calls are TRBV27 and TRBJ1-5, with 8 bases lining up with TRBD1. The CDR3 covers 17 residues. The V segment lost 9 bases and the J segment 1 base; nucleotides outside the gene matches: 14. Per the germline V gene, CDR1 is MNHEY and CDR2 is SMNVEV (reference sequence).

This clonotype occurred a few times. A single base separates this from a much larger clone, so it may be a read error. V usage is TRBV18 and J usage is TRBJ2-1, with D possibly matching TRBD2 (6 bases). The V gene's germline CDR1 is KGHSH and CDR2 LQKENI. The CDR3 runs 15 residues. The CDR3 DNA reads as TGTGCCAGCTCACTCCAAGATAGCGGCTACAGTGAGCAGTTCTTC. Protein product: CASSLQDSGYSEQFF. The full variable domain, with the rest looked up from reference TRBV18 and TRBJ2-1, is NAGVMQNPRHLVRRRGQEARLRCSPMKGHSHVYWYRQLPEEGLKFMVYLQKENIIDESGMPKERFSAEFPKEGPSILRIQQVVRGDSAAYFCASSLQDSGYSEQFFGPGTRLTVL.

Notes on this clonotype: Possible read error: a much larger clone is one base away. The gene calls are TRBV5-1 and TRBJ1-2; D uncertain. The CDR3 contains 14 residues. Germline CDR1 SGHRS, CDR2 YFSETQ. The V gene lost 3 bases and the J gene lost 6 bases, with 15 bases spanning the gap. CDR3 sequence reads: CASSSSIGLDGYTF. The CDR3 DNA is TGCGCCAGCAGCTCTTCGATAGGTTTGGATGGCTACACCTTC.

This chain uses TRBV7-2 with TRBJ2-4; TRBD2 might be the D (5 bases). The CDR3 is 14 residues long. The germline V gene has CDR1 SGHTA and CDR2 FQGNSA. The V gene lost 5 bases and the J gene lost 3 bases, with 11 bases spanning the gap. CDR3 region: CASSQNSGKNIQYF. In DNA, the CDR3 is TGTGCCAGCAGCCAAAACAGCGGCAAAAACATTCAGTACTTC.

The chain combines TRBV3-1 with TRBJ2-7; D may be TRBD1 or TRBD2 (5 bases each). TRBJ2-5 explains the end of the DNA better; the J call may be wrong. The CDR3 length is 20 residues. Germline CDR1 reads LGHDT; CDR2 reads YNNKEL (reference sequence). The CDR3 DNA reads TGTGCCAGCAGCCAAACCAGCAAAGTTGGTGGGGGAGCGTGCGGAGAGACCCAGTACTTC. This sequence encodes CASSQTSKVGGGACGETQYF.

This chain joins TRBV3-1 and TRBJ1-4, with a weak D call TRBD1 (5 bases). CDR1 and CDR2 (germline): LGHDT, YNNKEL (reference sequence). This CDR3 has 14 residues. V lost 3 bases and J lost 3, with 8 bases in between. Written as DNA, the CDR3 is TGTGCCAGCAGCCAGAAGGGGTCTAATGAAAAACTGTTTTTT. Protein: CASSQKGSNEKLFF.

Ten or more counts support this clonotype. The V and J genes are TRBV6-2 or TRBV6-3 and TRBJ2-5, with 8 bases identical to TRBD2. The germline V gene has CDR1 MNHEY and CDR2 SVGEGT. The CDR3 sequence is 17 residues long. The V and J ends lost 2 bases and 4 bases, in that order; junction bases with no gene match: 12. The CDR3 DNA sequence: TGTGCCAGCAGTTACCCCTACGTCCGGGGGGGCCGAGAGACCCAGTACTTC. Its translation is CASSYPYVRGGRETQYF.

This clonotype appeared a few times. This chain connects TRBV19 to TRBJ2-5; TRBD2 matches 8 bases. This CDR3 region has 16 residues. The trim removed 3 bases at V and 1 base at J, leaving 7 bases unmatched. The germline V gene has CDR1 LNHDA and CDR2 SQIVND (reference sequence). In DNA, the CDR3 is TGTGCCAGTAGTATGCTGTCACTAGCGGCCCAAGAGACCCAGTACTTC. It translates to CASSMLSLAAQETQYF.

The J gene is TRBJ1-1, the V gene TRBV20-1, with a tentative D call TRBD1 (5 bases). Trimming took 7 bases from V and 1 from J, leaving 16 bases between them. The CDR3 runs 14 residues. The V gene's germline CDR1 is DFQATT and CDR2 SNEGSKA (reference sequence). CDR3 DNA sequence: TGCAGTGTACCGGGGGGGGAGGGGAACACTGAAGCTTTCTTT. This encodes CSVPGGEGNTEAFF.

This clonotype has more than one count but fewer than ten. V usage is TRBV20-1 and J usage is TRBJ2-3, with D perhaps given as TRBD1 or TRBD2 (5 bases each). Deletions cut 6 bases from V and 0 bases from J, with 19 bases between. The CDR3 is 16 residues long. Looked up from germline, CDR1 is DFQATT and CDR2 is SNEGSKA (reference sequence). Written as DNA, the CDR3 is TGCAGTGCCCCTAAGGGACCGTCATCTAGCACAGATACGCAGTATTTT. Translated, it gives CSAPKGPSSSTDTQYF.

This clonotype was counted many times. This sequence joins TRBV3-1 and TRBJ2-1, with TRBD1 matching over 9 bases. Trimming took 1 base from V and 7 from J; bases not matched to a gene: 5. CDR1 and CDR2 (germline): LGHDT, YNNKEL (reference sequence). The CDR3 has 15 residues. The chain's CDR3 is CASSQGTGAWNEQFF. The DNA for the CDR3 is TGTGCCAGCAGCCAAGGGACAGGGGCATGGAATGAGCAGTTCTTC.

A note on this clonotype: A read error may be the cause here, since a much bigger clone is one base away. The chain recombines TRBV20-1 with TRBJ2-5; tentatively, D is TRBD1 (5 bases). Germline values: CDR1 DFQATT, CDR2 SNEGSKA (reference sequence). CDR3 length: 13 residues. CDR3 DNA sequence: TGCAGTGTTAGAGCGCAGGGTTCAGAGACCCAGTACTTC. Translated, it gives CSVRAQGSETQYF.

This clonotype has a count of ten or more. The chain combines TRBV7-2 with TRBJ1-2, with no clear D. The CDR3 extends over 15 amino acids. CDR1 and CDR2 from the germline V gene are SGHTA and FQGNSA. The V end lost 1 base, the J end lost 8 bases, and 17 bases lay between the germline ends. CDR3 in amino acids: CASSLVGSSTGGYTF. The CDR3 coding sequence is TGTGCCAGCAGCTTAGTCGGATCATCTACGGGGGGCTACACCTTC.

The chain has TRBV5-1 and TRBJ2-1, with a tentative D call TRBD1 (6 bases). The end of the DNA is better explained by TRBJ2-7, so the J call may be wrong. From germline, CDR1 is SGHRS and CDR2 YFSETQ. The CDR3 length is 18 residues. CDR3 protein: CASSLVSRDTNSYNEQYF. CDR3 nucleotides: TGCGCCAGCAGCTTGGTTAGCCGGGACACCAACTCCTACAATGAGCAGTACTTC.

This clonotype was recorded many times. The chain is built from TRBV6-2 or TRBV6-3 and TRBJ1-2; D remains unclear. The V end lost 6 bases, the J end lost 0 bases, and 14 bases lay between the germline ends. CDR1 is MNHEY, CDR2 SVGEGT, per germline. CDR3 length: 15 residues. CDR3 sequence reads: CASSPVQRANYGYTF. CDR3 coding DNA: TGTGCCAGCAGCCCCGTTCAGAGAGCTAACTATGGCTACACCTTC.

A few counts support this clonotype. The CDR3 sequence: CASSQGQGGAPLHF. CDR3 coding DNA: TGCGCCAGCAGCCAAGGACAGGGAGGGGCACCCCTCCACTTT. The chain joins TRBV4-3 to TRBJ1-6, with 7 bases matching TRBD1. This CDR3 is built from 14 residues. Germline values: CDR1 LGHNA, CDR2 YSLEER. Unmatched junction bases numbered 5, after V lost 1 base and J lost 11 bases.

The chain uses TRBV4-1 and TRBJ2-7; D could derive from TRBD1 or TRBD2 (5 bases each). The germline V and J ends were trimmed by 6 bases and 4 bases, with 16 bases remaining between them. Germline lookup yields CDR1 MGHRA and CDR2 YSYEKL. This CDR3 has 14 amino acids. The CDR3 sequence: CASSRGPQNYEQYF. The DNA of the CDR3 is TGCGCCAGCAGTCGGGGCCCACAAAATTACGAGCAGTACTTC.

This clonotype came up many times. This chain connects TRBV20-1 to TRBJ2-7, with no clear D. The V and J ends lost 0 bases and 0 bases respectively, with 9 bases between them. Per the germline V gene, CDR1 is DFQATT and CDR2 is SNEGSKA (reference sequence). The CDR3 length is 14 residues. The CDR3 sequence is CSARDLYSSYEQYF. For the CDR3, the DNA is TGCAGTGCTAGAGATCTGTACAGCTCCTACGAGCAGTACTTC.